This is a list of T cell receptor beta chains from one sample in a study of T cell responses to AZD1222 COVID-19 vaccine. The protocol was immunoSEQ multiplex PCR, while the TCRdb copy is restricted to in-frame clones and leaves out a portion. This table holds some 150,000 clones, about 87% found once. Sample: peripheral blood, taken on day 0 of AZD1222 vaccination. Receptors originate from an adult in good health. Both conserved end residues are part of each CDR3. A D gene is named only where the DNA matches it firmly. The size field is filled for only some rows; it gives once, few, many or a size class.

>TRBJ1-2|.|.|TRBV19
CASRTGGSVNYGYTF
TGTGCCAGTAGGACCGGGGGATCAGTAAATTATGGCTACACCTTC
>TRBJ2-7|TRBD1|.|TRBV7-2
CASSIKQGAWEQYF
TGTGCCAGCAGCATAAAACAGGGGGCCTGGGAGCAGTACTTC
>TRBJ1-5|.|.|TRBV27
CASSLYLQSNQPQHF
TGTGCCAGCAGTTTATACCTTCAGAGCAATCAGCCCCAGCATTTT
>TRBJ1-5|.|.|TRBV10-2
CASSGEGKGQPQHF
TGCGCCAGCAGCGGGGAGGGAAAGGGCCAGCCCCAGCATTTT
>TRBJ1-4|TRBD1|.|TRBV6-1
CASSESGQVFEKLFF
TGTGCCAGCAGTGAATCGGGACAGGTATTTGAAAAACTGTTTTTT
>TRBJ2-5|.|once|TRBV27
CASRFTGSGETQYF
TGTGCCAGCAGGTTTACAGGGTCCGGGGAGACCCAGTACTTC
>TRBJ1-6|.|.|TRBV2
CASSEGSRGSSPLHF
TGTGCCAGCAGCGAAGGCTCCAGGGGAAGTTCACCCCTCCACTTT
>TRBJ1-3|TRBD1|once|TRBV5-5
CASSPRQGASGNTIYF
TGTGCCAGCAGCCCCCGACAGGGGGCTTCTGGAAACACCATATATTTT
>TRBJ2-2|TRBD1|.|TRBV13
CASSLWSLTGTGNTGELFF
TGTGCCAGCAGCTTATGGTCTCTTACCGGGACAGGGAACACCGGGGAGCTGTTTTTT
>TRBJ1-2|.|.|TRBV18
CASSPGQNYGYTF
TGTGCCAGCTCACCAGGACAGAACTATGGCTACACCTTC
>TRBJ2-7|.|.|TRBV6-5
CASSYTGSHEQYF
TGTGCCAGCAGTTACACCGGGTCCCACGAGCAGTACTTC
>TRBJ1-4|.|.|TRBV28
CASSDQEGRVF
TGTGCCAGCAGTGACCAGGAGGGTAGGGTTTTT
>TRBJ1-1|TRBD1|.|TRBV4-3
CASSPGTGKVMNTEAFF
TGCGCCAGCAGCCCCGGGACAGGGAAGGTGATGAACACTGAAGCTTTCTTT
>TRBJ2-3|.|.|TRBV9
CASSVQGDTQYF
TGTGCCAGCAGCGTTCAGGGAGATACGCAGTATTTT
>TRBJ1-1|.|.|TRBV3-1/TRBV3-2
CASSQSVNTEAFF
TGTGCCAGCAGCCAGAGTGTGAACACTGAAGCTTTCTTT
>TRBJ2-3|TRBD2|.|TRBV7-8
CASSRDYARDTQYF
TGTGCCAGCAGCCGGGACTACGCGAGAGATACGCAGTATTTT
>TRBJ2-7|.|.|TRBV6-1
CASVRAGSYEQYF
TGTGCCAGCGTGCGGGCCGGCTCCTACGAGCAGTACTTC
>TRBJ1-5|.|.|TRBV28
CASSLTQPQHF
TGTGCCAGCAGTTTAACTCAGCCCCAGCATTTT
>TRBJ1-3|.|.|TRBV3-1/TRBV3-2
CASSQVGVQGNTIYF
TGTGCCAGCAGCCAAGTCGGGGTTCAGGGAAACACCATATATTTT
>TRBJ1-2|TRBD1|.|TRBV19
CASTSTGVLYGYTF
TGTGCCAGTACCTCAACAGGGGTGCTCTATGGCTACACCTTC
>TRBJ2-7|.|.|TRBV5-4
CASSLGGNYEQYF
TGTGCCAGCAGCCTCGGCGGGAACTACGAGCAGTACTTC
>TRBJ1-3|.|.|TRBV7-6
CASSPRAAEAGNTIYF
TGTGCCAGCAGCCCGCGGGCAGCTGAGGCTGGAAACACCATATATTTT
>TRBJ1-2|.|.|TRBV29-1
CSASGAPLGYTF
TGCAGCGCCTCGGGGGCCCCCCTAGGCTACACCTTC
>TRBJ2-5|TRBD1|.|TRBV18
CASRRQGAGGETQYF
TGTGCCAGCCGGCGGCAGGGGGCAGGAGGGGAGACCCAGTACTTC
>TRBJ1-6|.|.|TRBV4-1
CASSQEGGDTLHF
TGCGCCAGCAGCCAAGAGGGTGGCGACACCCTCCACTTT
>TRBJ2-7|TRBD2|once|TRBV5-4
CASSFLAGGREQYF
TGTGCCAGCAGCTTTCTAGCGGGGGGGAGGGAGCAGTACTTC
>TRBJ2-1|TRBD1|.|TRBV7-9
CASSLAQGAYNEQFF
TGTGCCAGCAGCTTAGCCCAGGGGGCCTACAATGAGCAGTTCTTC
>TRBJ2-7|TRBD2|.|TRBV7-2
CASSFSGGNIYEQYF
TGTGCCAGCAGCTTTAGCGGGGGGAACATCTACGAGCAGTACTTC
>TRBJ1-2|.|.|TRBV28
CASSLRGTNYGYTF
TGTGCCAGCAGTTTACGAGGAACTAACTATGGCTACACCTTC
>TRBJ2-3|TRBD1|.|TRBV7-9
CASSGTGNTDTQYF
TGTGCCAGCAGCGGGACAGGGAACACAGATACGCAGTATTTT
>TRBJ2-5|TRBD1|.|TRBV4-3
CASSQDRPGTGNGETQYF
TGCGCCAGCAGCCAAGATCGTCCCGGGACAGGGAACGGGGAGACCCAGTACTTC
>TRBJ2-7|TRBD2|.|TRBV9
CASSPPRGAGGHYEQYF
TGTGCCAGCAGCCCTCCCAGGGGAGCGGGGGGGCACTACGAGCAGTACTTC
>TRBJ2-7|TRBD2|.|TRBV7-2
CASSLPQRGGRYEQYF
TGTGCCAGCAGCCTACCCCAGCGGGGGGGGCGCTACGAGCAGTACTTC
>TRBJ2-2|TRBD1|.|TRBV3-1/TRBV3-2
CASSSRDRVYTGELFF
TGTGCCAGCAGCTCCCGGGACAGGGTTTACACCGGGGAGCTGTTTTTT
>TRBJ1-1|.|.|TRBV18
CASSPGRSNTEAFF
TGTGCCAGCTCACCCGGACGATCGAACACTGAAGCTTTCTTT
>TRBJ1-1|.|.|TRBV21-1
CALKSTEAFF
TGTGCCCTAAAGAGCACTGAAGCTTTCTTT
>TRBJ1-1|TRBD1|.|TRBV28
CASSIGTGGRTEAFF
TGTGCCAGCAGTATTGGGACAGGGGGGAGAACTGAAGCTTTCTTT
>TRBJ1-2|TRBD1|.|TRBV6-1
CASRGTGQNHGYTF
TGTGCCAGCAGGGGGACAGGACAGAACCATGGCTACACCTTC
>TRBJ1-1|.|.|TRBV7-6
CASSSLGALNTEAFF
TGTGCCAGCAGCTCCCTCGGGGCGTTGAACACTGAAGCTTTCTTT
>TRBJ2-7|.|.|TRBV2
CASSESDPGEQYF
TGTGCCAGCAGTGAATCTGACCCCGGAGAGCAGTACTTC
>TRBJ2-1|TRBD2|.|TRBV9
CASSPNSGGANEQFF
TGTGCCAGCAGCCCAAATAGCGGGGGGGCGAATGAGCAGTTCTTC
>TRBJ2-7|.|.|TRBV12-3/TRBV12-4
CASSLGQLDEQYF
TGTGCCAGCAGCCTAGGGCAGCTTGACGAGCAGTACTTC
>TRBJ2-2|.|once|TRBV19
CASRKGNTGELFF
TGTGCCAGTAGGAAGGGTAACACCGGGGAGCTGTTTTTT
>TRBJ1-2|.|.|TRBV2
CASFPRGNPYGYTF
TGTGCCAGCTTTCCAAGGGGCAACCCATATGGCTACACCTTC
>TRBJ2-1|.|.|TRBV28
CASSPGDGSSYNEQFF
TGTGCCAGCAGTCCCGGGGACGGTAGCTCCTACAATGAGCAGTTCTTC
>TRBJ1-6|TRBD1|.|TRBV6-2/TRBV6-3
CASSPSPGQGSYNSPLHF
TGTGCCAGCAGTCCGTCGCCGGGACAGGGGTCCTATAATTCACCCCTCCACTTT
>TRBJ1-2|TRBD1|.|TRBV6-5
CASSYETGGIYGYTF
TGTGCCAGCAGTTACGAGACAGGGGGCATCTATGGCTACACCTTC
>TRBJ1-2|TRBD1|.|TRBV7-3
CASSLGSAPGQNYGYTF
TGTGCCAGCAGCCTGGGGTCAGCCCCGGGACAGAACTATGGCTACACCTTC
>TRBJ2-7|.|.|TRBV6-5
CASSPTGASHYEQYF
TGTGCCAGCAGTCCCACTGGGGCGTCCCACTACGAGCAGTACTTC
>TRBJ1-1|.|.|TRBV6-1
CASSETGPDTEAFF
TGTGCCAGCAGTGAAACGGGTCCGGACACTGAAGCTTTCTTT
>TRBJ1-5|TRBD1|once|TRBV12-3/TRBV12-4
CASSLQKQGYQHF
TGTGCCAGCAGTCTACAAAAACAGGGGTACCAGCATTTT
>TRBJ1-6|TRBD1|.|TRBV28
CASSLGDRSNSPLHF
TGTGCCAGCAGTTTAGGGGACAGGTCCAATTCACCCCTCCACTTT
>TRBJ2-5|.|.|TRBV4-1
CASSSRKNRVGETQYF
TGCGCCAGCAGCTCACGTAAAAACAGGGTCGGGGAGACCCAGTACTTC
>TRBJ1-5|.|.|TRBV7-2
CASSLGPNQPQHF
TGTGCCAGCAGCTTAGGTCCAAATCAGCCCCAGCATTTT